This T cell receptor beta chain was retrieved from a study of neurological immune-mediated disorders. Background on the study: Multiple sclerosis patients numbering about 34 comprised approximately 30 relapsing-remitting and 3 secondary progressive patients.

TCRdb used MiXCR to reprocess the 5' RACE reads, holding one entry per CDR3 protein. Of nearly 60,000 distinct CDR3 sequences detected, around 3.4% appear once; the ten largest clones hold around 3.1%. This clonotype was recorded many times. 2 million PBMCs stored at -80 C were the source of the unsorted libraries. The CDR3 contains 13 residues. Germline CDR1 is SGHRS and CDR2 is YFSETQ. Trimming left V 2 bases short and J 1 base short, with 6 bases between. This sequence originates from a woman aged 25-40 years with multiple sclerosis. Sequenced material: PBMCs. The V gene is TRBV5-1, the J gene TRBJ1-1, with D unclear. The CDR3 bases are TGCGCCAGCAGCTTTGACCAGAACACTGAAGCTTTCTTT. Its translation is CASSFDQNTEAFF.